These 8 T cell receptor beta chains were sequenced from one sample in a study of cytomegalovirus exposure and HLA in healthy donors. Researchers ran the PCR with 60 Vbeta and 13 Jbeta primers. Only in-frame clones appear in the TCRdb table, and some are missing; sequencing was by immunoSEQ multiplex PCR. The repertoire holds about 140,000 clones, with around four fifths as singletons. The sample comprised PBMCs. The receptors derive from a male donor in good health and CMV-seronegative.

About this clone itself: Compared with germline, one end of the junction differs, possibly owing to a read error. The chain carries TRBV7-9 and TRBJ2-7, with 8 bases fitting TRBD1. The CDR3 is 14 residues long. Germline loops: CDR1 SEHNR, CDR2 FQNEAQ (reference sequence). Here the CDR3 reads CSSSLGQVSYEQYF. The CDR3 bases are TGTTCCAGCAGCCTGGGACAGGTCTCCTACGAGCAGTACTTC.

This clone was counted only a few times. This chain connects TRBV15 to TRBJ1-3; TRBD1 matches at 7 bases. Germline assignment: CDR1 LNHNV and CDR2 YYDKDF (reference sequence). With V trimmed by 0 bases and J by 1 base, 3 bases remained unmatched. This CDR3 region has 16 residues. The CDR3 protein is CATSREQGSSGNTIYF. CDR3 in DNA: TGTGCCACCAGCAGAGAACAGGGGTCATCTGGAAACACCATATATTTT.

A few counts support this clone. This chain connects TRBV5-1 to TRBJ2-3, with 10 bases aligning to TRBD2. The CDR3 spans 16 residues. The germline gives CDR1 SGHRS, CDR2 YFSETQ. The ends lost 0 bases at V and 3 bases at J; junction bases unmatched: 4. The CDR3 loop is CASSLVGTSETDTQYF. The CDR3 DNA reads TGCGCCAGCAGCTTGGTTGGGACTAGCGAGACAGATACGCAGTATTTT.

This sequence joins TRBV9 and TRBJ2-2; D is possibly TRBD2 (6 bases). V lost 3 bases and J lost 0, with 12 bases in between. The germline gives CDR1 SGDLS, CDR2 YYNGEE. CDR3 length: 16 amino acids. The CDR3 coding sequence is TGTGCCAGCAGCGGGGGACTGCATGCGAACACCGGGGAGCTGTTTTTT. Translating it yields CASSGGLHANTGELFF.

This rearrangement joins TRBV6-6 to TRBJ1-1, with TRBD1 as a possible D gene (6 bases). The V gene's germline CDR1 is MNHNY and CDR2 SVGAGI (reference sequence). There are 12 residues in the CDR3. Deletions cut 5 bases from V and 7 bases from J, with 11 bases between. CDR3 nucleotides: TGTGCCAGCAGTAACGACAGGCATGAAGCTTTCTTT. This encodes CASSNDRHEAFF.

CDR3 nucleotides: TGTGCCAGCAGCTTAGCTCTAGCGGGAGGGCCAGTCAATGAGCAGTTCTTC. Translation gives CASSLALAGGPVNEQFF. The V call is TRBV7-2, the J call TRBJ2-1; 12 positions match TRBD2. Germline V lookup: CDR1 SGHTA, CDR2 FQGNSA. The V gene end was trimmed by 0 bases and the J gene end by 6 bases; junction bases not matched to a gene: 6. There are 17 residues in the CDR3.

This clone was detected only once. The J gene is TRBJ1-1, the V gene TRBV6-6, with a possible D match to TRBD1 (6 bases). The V gene lost 6 bases and the J gene lost 3 bases, with 20 bases spanning the gap. The CDR3 consists of 16 residues. Per germline, CDR1 MNHNY and CDR2 SVGAGI (reference sequence). CDR3 DNA: TGTGCCAGCAGCCGTCGACAGGCCGGCGGCTACACTGAAGCTTTCTTT. Translating it yields CASSRRQAGGYTEAFF.

The table lists this clone with a count of one. As DNA, the CDR3 is TGTGCCAGCAGCGTAGCGACACCTGGGGCCAACGTCCTGACTTTC. This encodes CASSVATPGANVLTF. The chain is built from TRBV9 and TRBJ2-6; no definite D call. V gave up 0 bases and J gave up 2 bases, with 6 bases separating them. CDR1 is SGDLS and CDR2 is YYNGEE in the germline V gene. The CDR3 spans 15 residues.